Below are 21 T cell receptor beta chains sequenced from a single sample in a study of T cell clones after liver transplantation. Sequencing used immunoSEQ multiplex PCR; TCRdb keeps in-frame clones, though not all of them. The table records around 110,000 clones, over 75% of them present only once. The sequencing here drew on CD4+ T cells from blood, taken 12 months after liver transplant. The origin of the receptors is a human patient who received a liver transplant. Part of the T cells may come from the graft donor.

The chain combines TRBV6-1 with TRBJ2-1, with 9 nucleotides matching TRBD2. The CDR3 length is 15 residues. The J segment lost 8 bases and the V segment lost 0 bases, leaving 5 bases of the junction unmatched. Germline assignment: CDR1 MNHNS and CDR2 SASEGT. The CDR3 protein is CASSEAVAGDDEQFF. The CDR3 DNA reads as TGTGCCAGCAGTGAAGCAGTAGCGGGAGACGATGAGCAGTTCTTC.

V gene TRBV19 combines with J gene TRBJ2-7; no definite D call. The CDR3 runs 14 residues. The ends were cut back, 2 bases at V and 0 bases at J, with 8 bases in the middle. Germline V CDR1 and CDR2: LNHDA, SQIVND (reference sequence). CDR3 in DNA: TGTGCCAGTAGTATAAAGGTCAACTCCTACGAGCAGTACTTC. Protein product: CASSIKVNSYEQYF.

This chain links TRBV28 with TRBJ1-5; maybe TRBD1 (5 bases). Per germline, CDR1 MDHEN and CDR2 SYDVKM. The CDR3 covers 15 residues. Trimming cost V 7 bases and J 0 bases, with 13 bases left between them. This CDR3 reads CASKFWGRSNQPQHF. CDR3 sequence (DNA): TGTGCCAGCAAATTTTGGGGCCGTAGCAATCAGCCCCAGCATTTT.

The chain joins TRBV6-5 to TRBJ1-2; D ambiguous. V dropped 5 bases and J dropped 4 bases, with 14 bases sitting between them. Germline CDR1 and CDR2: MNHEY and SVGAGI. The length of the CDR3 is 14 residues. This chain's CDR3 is CASSTSVAGYGYTF. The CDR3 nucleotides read TGTGCCAGCAGTACCTCGGTAGCCGGCTATGGCTACACCTTC.

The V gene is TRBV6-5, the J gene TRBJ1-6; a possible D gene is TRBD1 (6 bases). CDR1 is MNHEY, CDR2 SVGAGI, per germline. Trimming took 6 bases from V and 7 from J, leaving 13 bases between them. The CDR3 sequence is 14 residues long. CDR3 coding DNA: TGTGCCAGCAGGGGAGATACAGGGAATTCACCCCTCCACTTT. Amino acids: CASRGDTGNSPLHF.

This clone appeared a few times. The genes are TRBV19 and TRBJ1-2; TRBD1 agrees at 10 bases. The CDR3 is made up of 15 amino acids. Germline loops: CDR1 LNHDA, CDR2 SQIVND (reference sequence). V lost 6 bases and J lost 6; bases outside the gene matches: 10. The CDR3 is CASRTQDRGPHGYTF. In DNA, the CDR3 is TGTGCCAGTAGGACACAAGACAGGGGGCCTCATGGCTACACCTTC.

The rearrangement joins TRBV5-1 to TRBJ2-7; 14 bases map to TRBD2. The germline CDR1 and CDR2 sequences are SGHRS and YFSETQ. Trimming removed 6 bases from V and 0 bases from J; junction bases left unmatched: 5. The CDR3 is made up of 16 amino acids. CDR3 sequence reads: CASKGLAGESSYEQYF. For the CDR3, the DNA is TGCGCCAGCAAGGGACTAGCGGGAGAGTCCTCCTACGAGCAGTACTTC.

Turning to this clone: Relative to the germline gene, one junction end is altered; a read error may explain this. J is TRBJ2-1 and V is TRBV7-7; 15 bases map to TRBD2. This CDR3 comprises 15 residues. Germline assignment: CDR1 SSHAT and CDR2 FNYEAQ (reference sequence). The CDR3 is CASSATGLAGGEQFF. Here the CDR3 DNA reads TGTGCTAGCAGCGCAACGGGACTAGCGGGAGGTGAGCAGTTCTTC.

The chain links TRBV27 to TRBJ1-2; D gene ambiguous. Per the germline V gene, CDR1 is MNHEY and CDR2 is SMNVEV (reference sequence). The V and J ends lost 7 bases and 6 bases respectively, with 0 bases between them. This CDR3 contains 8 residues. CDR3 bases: TGTGCCAGCAATGGCTACACCTTC. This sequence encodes CASNGYTF.

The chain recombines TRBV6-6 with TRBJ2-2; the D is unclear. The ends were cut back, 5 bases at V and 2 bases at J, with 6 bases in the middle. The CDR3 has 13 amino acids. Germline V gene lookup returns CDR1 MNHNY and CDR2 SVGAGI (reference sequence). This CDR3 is CASSNLNTGELFF. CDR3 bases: TGTGCCAGCAGTAACTTAAACACCGGGGAGCTGTTTTTT.

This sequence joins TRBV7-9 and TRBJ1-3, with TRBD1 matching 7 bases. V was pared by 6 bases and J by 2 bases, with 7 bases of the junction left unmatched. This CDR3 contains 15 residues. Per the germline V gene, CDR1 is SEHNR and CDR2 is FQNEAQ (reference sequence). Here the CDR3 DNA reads TGTGCCAGCAGAACCGGACAGGCACCTGGAAACACCATATATTTT. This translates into CASRTGQAPGNTIYF.

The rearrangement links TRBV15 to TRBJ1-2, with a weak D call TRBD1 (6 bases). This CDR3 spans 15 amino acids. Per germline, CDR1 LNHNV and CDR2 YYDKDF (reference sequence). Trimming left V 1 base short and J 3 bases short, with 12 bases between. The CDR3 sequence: CATSRGRRQDYGYTF. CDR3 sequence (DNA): TGTGCCACCAGCAGAGGGAGGAGACAGGACTATGGCTACACCTTC.

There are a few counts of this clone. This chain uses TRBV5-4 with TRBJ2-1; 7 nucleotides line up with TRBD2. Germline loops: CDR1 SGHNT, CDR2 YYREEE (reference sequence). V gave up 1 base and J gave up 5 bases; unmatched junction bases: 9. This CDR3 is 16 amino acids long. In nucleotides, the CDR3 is TGTGCCAGCAGCTTGAGCGGGGCTAGGAATAACAATGAGCAGTTCTTC. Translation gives CASSLSGARNNNEQFF.

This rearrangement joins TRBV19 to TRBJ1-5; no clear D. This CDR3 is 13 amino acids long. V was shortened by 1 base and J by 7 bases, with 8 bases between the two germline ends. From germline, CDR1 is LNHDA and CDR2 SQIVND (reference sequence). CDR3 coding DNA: TGTGCCAGTAGTATAGGGGGTGGACAGCCCCAGCATTTT. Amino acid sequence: CASSIGGGQPQHF.

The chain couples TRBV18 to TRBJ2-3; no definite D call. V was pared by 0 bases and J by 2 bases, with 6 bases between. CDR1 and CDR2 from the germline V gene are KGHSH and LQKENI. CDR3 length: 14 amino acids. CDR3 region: CASSPPSVTDTQYF. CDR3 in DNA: TGTGCCAGCTCACCACCATCGGTCACAGATACGCAGTATTTT.

The CDR3, as DNA: TGTGCCAGCAGTTGGGGAGATACGCAGTATTTT. As protein: CASSWGDTQYF. This rearrangement joins TRBV6-6 to TRBJ2-3; D unresolved. V lost 4 bases to trimming and J lost 5 bases, with 4 bases between them. CDR3 length: 11 residues. Germline CDR1 and CDR2: MNHNY and SVGAGI (reference sequence).

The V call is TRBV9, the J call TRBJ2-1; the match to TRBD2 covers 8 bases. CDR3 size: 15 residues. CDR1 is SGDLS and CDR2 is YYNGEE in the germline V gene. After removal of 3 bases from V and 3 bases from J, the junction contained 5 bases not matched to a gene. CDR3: CASSEGLVGYNEQFF. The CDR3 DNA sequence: TGTGCCAGCAGCGAGGGACTAGTGGGCTACAATGAGCAGTTCTTC.

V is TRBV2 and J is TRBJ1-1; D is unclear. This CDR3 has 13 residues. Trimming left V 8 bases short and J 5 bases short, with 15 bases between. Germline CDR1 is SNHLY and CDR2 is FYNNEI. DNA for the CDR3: TGTGCCAGCGTGGTCGGGATATGGACTGAAGCTTTCTTT. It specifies CASVVGIWTEAFF.

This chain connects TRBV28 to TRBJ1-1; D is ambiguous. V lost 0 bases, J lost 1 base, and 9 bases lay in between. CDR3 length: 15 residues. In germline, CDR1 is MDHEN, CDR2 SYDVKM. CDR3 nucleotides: TGTGCCAGCAGTTTATGGGCAACACCGAACACTGAAGCTTTCTTT. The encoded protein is CASSLWATPNTEAFF. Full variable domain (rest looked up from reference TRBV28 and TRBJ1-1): DVKVTQSSRYLVKRTGEKVFLECVQDMDHENMFWYRQDPGLGLRLIYFSYDVKMKEKGDIPEGYSVSREKKERFSLILESASTNQTSMYLCASSLWATPNTEAFFGQGTRLTVV.

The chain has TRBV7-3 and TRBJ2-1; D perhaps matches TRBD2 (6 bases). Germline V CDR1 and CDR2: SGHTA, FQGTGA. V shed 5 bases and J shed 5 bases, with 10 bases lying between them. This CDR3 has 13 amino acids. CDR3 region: CASSNGLNNEQFF. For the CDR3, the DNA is TGTGCCAGCAGCAACGGACTAAACAATGAGCAGTTCTTC.

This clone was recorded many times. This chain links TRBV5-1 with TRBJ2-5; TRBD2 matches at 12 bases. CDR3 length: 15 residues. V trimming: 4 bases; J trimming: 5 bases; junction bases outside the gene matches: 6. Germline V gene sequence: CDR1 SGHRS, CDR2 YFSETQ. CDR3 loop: CASSPGLAGEETQYF. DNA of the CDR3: TGCGCCAGCAGCCCGGGACTAGCGGGCGAGGAGACCCAGTACTTC.